This paragraph covers one TCR beta chain sequence. These data are taken from a study of T-cell memory formation after mild COVID-19. From the 5' RACE reads, TCRdb called clonotypes with MiXCR, one entry per CDR3 protein. The sample includes approximately 500,000 distinct CDR3 sequences, approximately 23% seen only once; the top ten take about 12%. This CDR3 region has 14 residues. Germline V lookup: CDR1 SGHRS, CDR2 YFSETQ. Between the trimmed V and J ends, which lost 2 bases and 1 base, there was a span of 6 bases. Sample: PBMCs or a T cell subset sorted from them (not recorded which). This rearrangement joins TRBV5-1 to TRBJ2-2; D is undetermined. The receptor's source is an adult woman who had mild COVID-19 (a few samples of this study predate the infection). Cell type and time point are not known. The CDR3 DNA sequence: TGCGCCAGCAGCTTCAGCCAGAACACCGGGGAGCTGTTTTTT. Protein product: CASSFSQNTGELFF.